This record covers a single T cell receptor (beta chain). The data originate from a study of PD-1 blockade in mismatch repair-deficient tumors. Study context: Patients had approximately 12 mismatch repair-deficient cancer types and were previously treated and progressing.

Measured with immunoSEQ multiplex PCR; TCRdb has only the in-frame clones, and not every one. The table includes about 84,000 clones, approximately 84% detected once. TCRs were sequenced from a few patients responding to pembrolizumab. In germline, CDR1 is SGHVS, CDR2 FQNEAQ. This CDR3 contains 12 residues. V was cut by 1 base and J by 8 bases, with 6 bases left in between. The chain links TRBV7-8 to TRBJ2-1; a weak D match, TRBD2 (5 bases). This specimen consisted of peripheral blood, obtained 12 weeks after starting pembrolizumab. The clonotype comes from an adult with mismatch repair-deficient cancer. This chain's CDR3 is CASSLVGDEQFF. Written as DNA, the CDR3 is TGTGCCAGCAGCTTAGTGGGAGATGAGCAGTTCTTC.